These T cell receptor beta chains were read from a single sample in a study of T-cell memory formation after mild COVID-19. Each CDR3 protein is one row after TCRdb ran MiXCR on the 5' RACE reads. The table includes 580,000 or so distinct CDR3 sequences, 15% to 20% detected once. The material sequenced was PBMCs or a T cell subset sorted from them (not recorded which). Receptors were obtained from an adult woman who had mild COVID-19 (a few samples of this study predate the infection). Cell type and time point are not known. Both conserved end residues are trimmed from each CDR3.

v_call: TRBV27
j_call: TRBJ2-2
cdr3_aa: ASSFEAGVTGELF

v_call: TRBV4-1
j_call: TRBJ1-2
cdr3_aa: ASSKRAGYGYT

v_call: TRBV10-3
j_call: TRBJ2-7
cdr3_aa: AIGKVGTSVYEQY

v_call: TRBV29-1
j_call: TRBJ1-3
cdr3_aa: SVERGNTIY

v_call: TRBV3-1
j_call: TRBJ1-1
cdr3_aa: ASSEAGPGRGAF

v_call: TRBV4-2
j_call: TRBJ2-3
cdr3_aa: ASSHELAGGPTDTQY

v_call: TRBV4-1
j_call: TRBJ2-2
cdr3_aa: ASSQSPGQGNTGELF

v_call: TRBV28
j_call: TRBJ2-7
cdr3_aa: ASRSSGFYEQY

v_call: TRBV9
j_call: TRBJ1-1
cdr3_aa: ASSVVADVPNTEAF

v_call: TRBV20-1
j_call: TRBJ2-1
cdr3_aa: SAREAFNEQF

v_call: TRBV7-9
j_call: TRBJ1-1
cdr3_aa: AIGEAF

v_call: TRBV28
j_call: TRBJ2-7
cdr3_aa: ASSPTSDRVPY

v_call: TRBV24-1
j_call: TRBJ2-7
cdr3_aa: ATSDHPSGYEQY

v_call: TRBV7-2
j_call: TRBJ1-1
cdr3_aa: ASIRRAGPINTEAF

v_call: TRBV5-1
j_call: TRBJ2-7
cdr3_aa: ASSWGTGFSYEQY

v_call: TRBV12-3/TRBV12-4
j_call: TRBJ2-2
cdr3_aa: ASSPFGAGTGELF

v_call: TRBV9
j_call: TRBJ2-3
cdr3_aa: ASSFGTRSDTQY

v_call: TRBV7-9
j_call: TRBJ1-2
cdr3_aa: ASSLPTYTGGVRGHGYT

v_call: TRBV10-3
j_call: TRBJ2-2
cdr3_aa: ATHGGGAETGELF

v_call: TRBV7-2
j_call: TRBJ1-2
cdr3_aa: ASSLETALVGGYT

v_call: TRBV24-1
j_call: TRBJ2-1
cdr3_aa: ATSETGTGHEQF

v_call: TRBV6-2/TRBV6-3
j_call: TRBJ1-5
cdr3_aa: ATPLRDTRTVGSNQPQH

v_call: TRBV5-1
j_call: TRBJ1-5
cdr3_aa: ASSYGTGGNQPQH

v_call: TRBV5-1
j_call: TRBJ2-1
cdr3_aa: ASSYLPGQGDDEQF

v_call: TRBV7-2
j_call: TRBJ2-3
cdr3_aa: ASSYLTSGRALDTDTQY

v_call: TRBV15
j_call: TRBJ2-4
cdr3_aa: ATSIGGDTFQY

v_call: TRBV6-1
j_call: TRBJ1-2
cdr3_aa: ASRQGSDYGYT

v_call: TRBV18
j_call: TRBJ1-5
cdr3_aa: ASSPATGTANQPQH

v_call: TRBV7-9
j_call: TRBJ1-5
cdr3_aa: ASSLVGRGNQPQH

v_call: TRBV7-2
j_call: TRBJ1-6
cdr3_aa: ASSLGRVGNSPLH

v_call: TRBV15
j_call: TRBJ1-1
cdr3_aa: ATSRGRVNTEAF

v_call: TRBV7-3
j_call: TRBJ2-2
cdr3_aa: ASSLKKGYGRYSGTGELF

v_call: TRBV3-1
j_call: TRBJ2-3
cdr3_aa: ASSQADHTQY

v_call: TRBV6-2/TRBV6-3
j_call: TRBJ1-1
cdr3_aa: ASSPRDRLIKSNTEAF

v_call: TRBV5-6
j_call: TRBJ1-1
cdr3_aa: ASSQILVNTEAF

v_call: TRBV20-1
j_call: TRBJ2-7
cdr3_aa: SGTTGDSYEQY

v_call: TRBV5-1
j_call: TRBJ2-5
cdr3_aa: ASSFTRGQETQY

v_call: TRBV5-4
j_call: TRBJ2-7
cdr3_aa: ASSPPGQASYEQY

v_call: TRBV9
j_call: TRBJ1-6
cdr3_aa: ASSVGEMGPRSPLH

v_call: TRBV10-3
j_call: TRBJ2-1
cdr3_aa: AISELDRDGLGNEQF

v_call: TRBV6-5
j_call: TRBJ2-2
cdr3_aa: ASSQSPNRDTGELF

v_call: TRBV7-3
j_call: TRBJ2-1
cdr3_aa: ASSPGLAGGTEQF

v_call: TRBV7-9
j_call: TRBJ2-2
cdr3_aa: ASSPTGQIYTGELF

v_call: TRBV4-1
j_call: TRBJ1-1
cdr3_aa: ASSQDVPVNTEAF